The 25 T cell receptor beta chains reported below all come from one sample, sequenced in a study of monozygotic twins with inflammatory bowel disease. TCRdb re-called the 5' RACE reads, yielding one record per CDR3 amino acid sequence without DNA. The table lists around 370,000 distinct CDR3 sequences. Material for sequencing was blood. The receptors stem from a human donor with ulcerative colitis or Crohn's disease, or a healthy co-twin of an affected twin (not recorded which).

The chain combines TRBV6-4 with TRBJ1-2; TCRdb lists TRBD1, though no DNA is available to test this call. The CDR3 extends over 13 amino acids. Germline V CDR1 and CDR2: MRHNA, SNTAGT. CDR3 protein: CASRGPGQGDYTF.

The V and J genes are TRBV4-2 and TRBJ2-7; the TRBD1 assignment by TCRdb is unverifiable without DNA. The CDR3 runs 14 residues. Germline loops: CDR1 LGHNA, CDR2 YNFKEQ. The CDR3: CASSQERPPYEQYF.

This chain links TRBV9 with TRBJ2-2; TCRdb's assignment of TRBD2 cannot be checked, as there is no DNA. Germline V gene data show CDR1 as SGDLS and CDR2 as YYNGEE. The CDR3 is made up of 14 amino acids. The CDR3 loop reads CASSVGQGGGELFF. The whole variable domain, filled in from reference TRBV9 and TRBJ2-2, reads DSGVTQTPKHLITATGQRVTLRCSPRSGDLSVYWYQQSLDQGLQFLIQYYNGEERAKGNILERFSAQQFPDLHSELNLSSLELGDSALYFCASSVGQGGGELFFGEGSRLTVL.

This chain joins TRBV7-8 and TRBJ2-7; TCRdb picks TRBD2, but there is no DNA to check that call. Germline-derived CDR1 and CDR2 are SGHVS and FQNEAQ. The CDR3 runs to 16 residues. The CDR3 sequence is CASTSGGGKYTYEQYF. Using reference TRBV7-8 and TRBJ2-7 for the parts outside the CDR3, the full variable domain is GAGVSQSPRYKVAKRGQDVALRCDPISGHVSLFWYQQALGQGPEFLTYFQNEAQLDKSGLPSDRFFAERPEGSVSTLKIQRTQQEDSAVYLCASTSGGGKYTYEQYFGPGTRLTVT.

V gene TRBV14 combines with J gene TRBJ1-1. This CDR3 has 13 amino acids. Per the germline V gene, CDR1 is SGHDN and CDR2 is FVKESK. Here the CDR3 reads CASSIMKDTEAFF.

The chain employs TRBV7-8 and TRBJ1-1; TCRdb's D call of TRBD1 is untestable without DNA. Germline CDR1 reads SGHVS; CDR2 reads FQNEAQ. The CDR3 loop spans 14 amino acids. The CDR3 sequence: CASSLGAGLTEAFF.

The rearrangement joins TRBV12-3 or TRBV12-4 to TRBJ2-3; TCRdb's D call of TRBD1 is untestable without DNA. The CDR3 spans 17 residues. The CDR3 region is CASNLSSRDVNTDTQYF.

CDR3 in amino acids: CASRETGTGGSVQYF. V usage is TRBV7-2 and J usage is TRBJ2-7; TCRdb's assignment of TRBD1 cannot be checked, as there is no DNA. Germline V gives CDR1 SGHTA, CDR2 FQGNSA. CDR3 length equals 15 residues.

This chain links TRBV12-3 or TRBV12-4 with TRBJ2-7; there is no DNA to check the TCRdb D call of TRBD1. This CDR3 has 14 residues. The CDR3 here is CASSKRGQTYEQYF.

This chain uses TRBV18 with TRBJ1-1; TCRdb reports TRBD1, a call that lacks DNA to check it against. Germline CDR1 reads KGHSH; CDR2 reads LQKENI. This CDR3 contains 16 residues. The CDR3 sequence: CASGRDRGKVGTEAFF.

The CDR3 sequence is CASSSAGLFYEQYF. This sequence joins TRBV12-3 or TRBV12-4 and TRBJ2-7. This CDR3 region has 14 residues.

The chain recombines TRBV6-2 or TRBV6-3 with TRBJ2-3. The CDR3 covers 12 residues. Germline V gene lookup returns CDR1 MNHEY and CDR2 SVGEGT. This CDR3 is CASSYFVDTQYF.

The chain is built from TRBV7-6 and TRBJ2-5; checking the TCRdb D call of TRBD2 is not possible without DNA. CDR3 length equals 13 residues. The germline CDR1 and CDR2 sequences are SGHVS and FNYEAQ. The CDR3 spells CASRPGLAETQYF.

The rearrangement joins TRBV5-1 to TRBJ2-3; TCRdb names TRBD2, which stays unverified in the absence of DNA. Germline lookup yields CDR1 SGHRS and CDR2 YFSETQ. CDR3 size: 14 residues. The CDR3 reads CASSLSRTSGTQYF.

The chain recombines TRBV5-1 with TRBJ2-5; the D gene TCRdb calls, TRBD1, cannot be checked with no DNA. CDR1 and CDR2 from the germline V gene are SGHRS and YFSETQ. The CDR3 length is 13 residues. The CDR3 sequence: CASSGQGGETQYF.

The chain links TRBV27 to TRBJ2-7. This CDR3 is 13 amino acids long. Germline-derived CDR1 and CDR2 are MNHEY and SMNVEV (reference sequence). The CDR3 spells CASSPFGSAVGYF.

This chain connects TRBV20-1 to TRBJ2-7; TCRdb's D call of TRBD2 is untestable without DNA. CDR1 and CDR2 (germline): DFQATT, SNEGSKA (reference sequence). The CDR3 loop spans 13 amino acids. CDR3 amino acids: CSASDGPNTSQYF.

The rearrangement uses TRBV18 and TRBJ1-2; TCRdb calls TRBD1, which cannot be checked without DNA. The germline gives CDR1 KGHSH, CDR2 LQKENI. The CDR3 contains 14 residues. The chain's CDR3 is CASSPGQTLFGYTF.

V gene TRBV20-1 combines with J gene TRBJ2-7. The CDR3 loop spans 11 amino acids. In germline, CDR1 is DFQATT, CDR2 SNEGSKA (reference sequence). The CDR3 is CSASTAYEQYF.

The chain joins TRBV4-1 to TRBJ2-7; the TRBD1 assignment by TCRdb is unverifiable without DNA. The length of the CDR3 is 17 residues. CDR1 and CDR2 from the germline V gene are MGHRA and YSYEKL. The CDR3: CASSQPPTGMGSYEQYF.

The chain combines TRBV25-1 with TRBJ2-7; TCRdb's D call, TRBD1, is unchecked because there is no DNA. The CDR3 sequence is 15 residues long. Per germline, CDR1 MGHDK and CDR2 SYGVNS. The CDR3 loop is CASSPGGRSSYEQYF.

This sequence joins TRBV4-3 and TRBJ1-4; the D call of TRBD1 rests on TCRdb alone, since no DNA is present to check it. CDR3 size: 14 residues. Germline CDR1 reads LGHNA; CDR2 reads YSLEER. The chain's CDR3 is CASSQGQGGEKLFF.

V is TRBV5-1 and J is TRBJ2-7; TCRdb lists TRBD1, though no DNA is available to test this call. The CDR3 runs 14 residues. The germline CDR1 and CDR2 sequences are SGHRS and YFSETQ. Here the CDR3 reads CASSLGPPVDEQYF.

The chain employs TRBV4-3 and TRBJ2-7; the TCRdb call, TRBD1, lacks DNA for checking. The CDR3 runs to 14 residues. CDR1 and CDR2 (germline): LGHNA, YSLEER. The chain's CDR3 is CASSQEPGDYEQYF.

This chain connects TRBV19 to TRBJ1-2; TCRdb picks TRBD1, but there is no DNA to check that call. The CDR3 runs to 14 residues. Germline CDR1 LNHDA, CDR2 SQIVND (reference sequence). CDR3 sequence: CASSITGPNYGYTF.